Here is one T cell receptor (beta chain) with its context. Its specificity is not known. Germline CDR1 KGHSH, CDR2 LQKENI. Trimming took 3 bases from V and 2 from J; bases not matched to a gene: 11. The CDR3 is made up of 17 amino acids. This sample is part of a study of OX40 agonist ivuxolimab in advanced cancers. Study details: Patients assigned to dose escalation were diagnosed with hepatocellular carcinoma, melanoma, renal cell or head and neck cancer. Therapy given before enrollment (anti-PD-1, anti-PD-L1 or anti-CTLA-4) was allowed, and 40% had some.

Study conclusions and caveats: In the 0.1 to 3.0 mg/kg range, CD4+ and CD8+ blood T cells had expanded clonally by week 6. On average, a greater number of expanded clones characterised CD8+ T cells relative to CD4+.

Clones were sequenced by immunoSEQ multiplex PCR, and TCRdb holds only the in-frame ones, with some missing. The sample consists of fewer than 80,000 clones, approximately 90% of them appearing once. This chain links TRBV18 with TRBJ2-3, with 7 bases that match TRBD1. This clonotype originated in an adult with an advanced solid tumor such as melanoma, head and neck, liver or kidney cancer. The sequences come from CD4+ or CD8+ T cells sorted from blood, collected in a trial of the OX40 agonist ivuxolimab. CDR3 nucleotides: TGTGCCAGCTCACCTTCCAGGGGGAGTGGGGCCACAGATACGCAGTATTTT. Amino acid sequence: CASSPSRGSGATDTQYF.